What follows describes a single TCR beta chain. This clonotype has just a few counts. The clone's antigen remains unknown. Per-base quality was not reported, and no clone a single base away is much larger than it. The cysteine opens and the phenylalanine closes a CDR3 of 16 amino acids. Only the CDR3 part of the read is kept: 48 bases, read in frame from the first base. The germline V gene sets CDR1 to MNHEY and CDR2 to SVGEGT. From V the trimming removes 5 bases and from J it removes 5 bases, while the gene matches leave 6 bases of the junction unaccounted for. The sample belongs to a study of response to subunit inactivated influenza vaccine (dated by TCRdb to the late 2010s). Regarding the study in general: To follow how T cells responded to a trivalent subunit inactivated influenza vaccine, the researchers relied on deep quantitative profiling of the T cell receptor repertoire.

Beyond this particular receptor, the publication reports: The authors suggested that each seasonal influenza vaccination may recruit only a limited number of new T cells.

The library was built by means of RT-PCR. The sequencer was an Illumina HiSeq 2500. TCRdb handled the public reads itself, with Q25 trimming in fastp and clone calling in MiXCR, and kept productive beta chains. For every CDR3 protein sequence, its rows merge into one entry that carries the most common genes and DNA. The sample records about 530,000 distinct CDR3 sequences, approximately 12% of which are singletons. Roughly a tenth of the sample comes from the top ten. Source: PBMCs from blood, taken on the day of vaccination. The chain is made from TRBV6-2 or TRBV6-3 and TRBJ2-3; TRBD2 aligns with 14 central bases. The sequence derives from a man in his fifties or sixties who received an inactivated influenza vaccine. Donor details come from another sample of the same person, matched by shared clones. The DNA sequence reads TGTGCCAGCAGTCCACGAGGACTAGCGGGAGGAGATACGCAGTATTTT. This encodes CASSPRGLAGGDTQYF.